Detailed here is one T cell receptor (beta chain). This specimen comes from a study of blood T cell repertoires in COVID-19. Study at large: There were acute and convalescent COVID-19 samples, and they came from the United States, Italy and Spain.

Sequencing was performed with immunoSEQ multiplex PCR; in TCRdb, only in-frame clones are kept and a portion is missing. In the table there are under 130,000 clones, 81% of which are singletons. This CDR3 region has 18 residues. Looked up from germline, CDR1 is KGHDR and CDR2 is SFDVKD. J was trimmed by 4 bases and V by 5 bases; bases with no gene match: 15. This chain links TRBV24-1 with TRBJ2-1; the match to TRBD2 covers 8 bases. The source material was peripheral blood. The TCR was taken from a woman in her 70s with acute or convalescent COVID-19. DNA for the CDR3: TGTGCCACCAGTGTCTCGGCCCTTAGCGGGAATTTATACAATGAGCAGTTCTTC. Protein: CATSVSALSGNLYNEQFF.